This TCR beta chain comes out of a study of T-cell reconstitution after alpha-beta-depleted transplantation in children. Study observations and caveats: One year post-transplant, T-cell counts and diversity were largely derived from T cells produced anew. Several hundred graft clones that had expanded were reportedly the source of alpha-beta T cells about two months after transplant. From surviving recipient T cells and thymic progenitors came the high day-60 TCRbeta diversity observed in some patients.

Per the germline V gene, CDR1 is SGHRS and CDR2 is YFSETQ. The CDR3 has 14 residues. The ends lost 4 bases at V and 4 bases at J; junction bases unmatched: 7. A TCRbeta library incorporating unique molecular identifiers was prepared. TCRdb re-called the PCR reads with MiXCR, one entry per CDR3 protein. Counted here are about a million distinct CDR3 sequences, roughly 29% occurring once; the ten biggest clones make up over 25%. Turning to this clonotype: Its target is not known.

The chain has TRBV5-1 and TRBJ1-2, with 7 bases fitting TRBD1. The sequence derives from a boy under two years old who had a stem cell transplant for SCID, so the T cells may come from the graft donor. Sample: PBMCs, mostly from graft donor cells, taken 360 days after TCRalphabeta/CD19-depleted stem cell transplant. CDR3 amino acids: CASSPLGTVYGYTF. The CDR3, as DNA: TGCGCCAGCAGCCCCCTCGGGACAGTCTATGGCTACACCTTC.